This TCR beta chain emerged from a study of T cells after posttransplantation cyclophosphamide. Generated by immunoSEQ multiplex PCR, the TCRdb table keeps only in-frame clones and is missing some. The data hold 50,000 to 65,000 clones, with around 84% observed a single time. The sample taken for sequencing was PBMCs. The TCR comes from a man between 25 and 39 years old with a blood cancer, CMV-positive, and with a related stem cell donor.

CDR3 loop: CASSLDGGQQETQYF. The CDR3 DNA follows: TGTGCCAGCAGCTTAGACGGGGGACAGCAAGAGACCCAGTACTTC. The chain carries TRBV11-3 and TRBJ2-5; weak D call: TRBD1 (7 bases). The CDR3 is 15 amino acids. Germline V gives CDR1 SGHNT, CDR2 YENEEA. V was shortened by 0 bases and J by 2 bases, with 10 bases between the two germline ends.